This is a list of T cell receptor beta chains from one sample in a study of cytomegalovirus exposure and HLA in healthy donors. Data came from immunoSEQ multiplex PCR; TCRdb stores just in-frame clones and leaves some out. The sample lists hundreds of thousands of clones, approximately 83% occurring once. Material: PBMCs. The source of these receptors is a girl under 18 in good health and CMV-seronegative. CDR3s include the opening cysteine and the closing phenylalanine or tryptophan. The D gene is left open where the match is weak. The listing skips clone size in some rows; elsewhere it reads once, few, many or a size class.

v_gene	abundance	d_gene	j_gene	CDR3aa	CDR3nt
TRBV9	-	-	TRBJ1-1	CASSARPDSPEAFF	TGTGCCAGCAGCGCCCGCCCAGACAGCCCCGAGGCTTTCTTT
TRBV20-1	-	-	TRBJ1-2	CSAENYGYTF	TGCAGTGCTGAGAACTATGGCTACACCTTC
TRBV6-6	-	-	TRBJ2-5	CASSPLGAQTQYF	TGTGCCAGCAGCCCCTTGGGGGCGCAGACCCAGTACTTC
TRBV6-6	once	-	TRBJ2-1	CASRPNWRTATNEQFF	TGTGCCAGCAGGCCAAATTGGAGAACTGCGACCAATGAGCAGTTCTTC
TRBV5-1	-	-	TRBJ2-7	CASSLVPGTYEQYF	TGCGCCAGCAGCTTGGTGCCAGGGACCTACGAGCAGTACTTC
TRBV19	-	TRBD1	TRBJ1-2	CASSLGQALYGYTF	TGTGCCAGTAGTCTAGGACAGGCTCTCTATGGCTACACCTTC
TRBV28	-	-	TRBJ1-5	CASSFTPGNRNSNQPQHF	TGTGCCAGCAGTTTTACCCCCGGGAACAGAAATAGCAATCAGCCCCAGCATTTT
TRBV28	once	TRBD2	TRBJ2-7	CASSPSGGVYEQYF	TGTGCCAGCAGCCCAAGCGGGGGGGTGTACGAGCAGTACTTC
TRBV5-6	few	TRBD1	TRBJ1-2	CASSFRKTGGVHGYTF	TGTGCCAGCAGCTTTCGAAAGACAGGGGGCGTTCATGGCTACACCTTC
TRBV19	-	TRBD1	TRBJ1-2	CASSQGTDGGLYGYTF	TGTGCCAGTAGTCAAGGGACAGACGGCGGGCTATATGGCTACACCTTC
TRBV28	few	TRBD1	TRBJ2-3	CASRGTGWEDTQYF	TGTGCCAGCAGGGGGACAGGCTGGGAAGATACGCAGTATTTT
TRBV10-2	-	-	TRBJ1-2	CASSESGGVNYGYTF	TGCGCCAGCAGTGAGAGCGGGGGGGTAAACTATGGCTACACCTTC
TRBV19	-	TRBD1	TRBJ1-5	CASSSGTGYSNQPQHF	TGTGCCAGTAGCTCCGGGACAGGATATAGCAATCAGCCCCAGCATTTT
TRBV19	-	-	TRBJ2-6	CASRGVAGANVLTF	TGTGCCAGTCGAGGAGTCGCTGGGGCCAACGTCCTGACTTTC
TRBV29-1	-	-	TRBJ2-3	CSVDQRITDTQYF	TGCAGCGTTGACCAGCGGATCACAGATACGCAGTATTTT
TRBV27	-	TRBD2	TRBJ2-5	CASRGLVEETQYF	TGTGCCAGCAGGGGACTAGTCGAGGAGACCCAGTACTTC
TRBV30	-	-	TRBJ1-6	CAGNNNNSPLHF	TGTGCCGGGAACAACAATAATTCACCCCTCCACTTT
TRBV28	once	-	TRBJ1-5	CASSGGSLSNQPQHF	TGTGCCAGCTCCGGCGGATCACTTAGCAATCAGCCCCAGCATTTT
TRBV4-1	-	TRBD2	TRBJ2-5	CASSQLRSGGAMETQYF	TGCGCCAGCAGCCAGCTTCGAAGCGGGGGGGCAATGGAGACCCAGTACTTC
TRBV6-5	-	-	TRBJ2-3	CASSPLEDTQYF	TGTGCCAGCAGCCCACTTGAGGATACGCAGTATTTT
TRBV7-8	-	-	TRBJ1-5	CASSLERGNQPQHF	TGTGCCAGCAGCCTAGAAAGAGGCAATCAGCCCCAGCATTTT
TRBV5-1	-	-	TRBJ1-2	CASSLAPDRLYGYTF	TGCGCCAGCAGCTTGGCCCCTGACAGGCTCTATGGCTACACCTTC
TRBV4-1	-	-	TRBJ2-5	CASSQVTQETQYF	TGCGCCAGCAGCCAAGTCACTCAAGAGACCCAGTACTTC
TRBV6-5	-	TRBD1	TRBJ1-1	CASTPRGRNTEAFF	TGTGCCAGCACCCCCAGGGGGCGTAACACTGAAGCTTTCTTT
TRBV30	-	-	TRBJ2-1	CAWMYYNEQFF	TGTGCCTGGATGTACTACAATGAGCAGTTCTTC
TRBV6-5	-	TRBD2	TRBJ2-7	CASSYSGTGTYEQYF	TGTGCCAGCAGCTATAGCGGGACCGGAACCTACGAGCAGTACTTC
TRBV28	once	-	TRBJ2-5	CASSLGGATMRETQYF	TGTGCCAGCAGTTTAGGAGGGGCGACAATGCGAGAGACCCAGTACTTC
TRBV11-3	-	-	TRBJ1-5	CASSPGEGVGNQPQHF	TGTGCCAGCAGCCCCGGAGAGGGGGTTGGCAATCAGCCCCAGCATTTT
TRBV25-1	-	-	TRBJ2-7	CASSIGGADYEQYF	TGTGCCAGCAGTATCGGTGGGGCCGACTACGAGCAGTACTTC
TRBV19	-	-	TRBJ2-7	CASSTVLNSVFFRYF	TGTGCCAGTAGTACCGTCCTGAATTCCGTTTTCTTCAGGTACTTC
TRBV27	-	-	TRBJ1-2	CASSFLGNSYGYTF	TGTGCCAGCAGTTTCCTGGGCAATAGCTATGGCTACACCTTC
TRBV25-1	many	-	TRBJ1-1	CASGGRTNTEAFF	TGTGCCAGCGGGGGGAGGACCAACACTGAAGCTTTCTTT
TRBV2	-	-	TRBJ1-2	CASSEGLRSGGYTF	TGTGCCAGCAGTGAAGGCTTACGGAGTGGTGGCTACACCTTC
TRBV30	-	-	TRBJ2-5	CAWSLGGIVKTQYF	TGTGCCTGGAGTTTGGGCGGGATCGTGAAGACCCAGTACTTC
TRBV5-1	-	TRBD2	TRBJ2-5	CASSLAGLAGGGETQYF	TGCGCCAGCAGCTTGGCCGGACTAGCGGGGGGAGGAGAGACCCAGTACTTC
TRBV4-3	-	TRBD1	TRBJ2-1	CASSPRTGFYNEQFF	TGCGCCAGCAGCCCGCGGACAGGGTTCTACAATGAGCAGTTCTTC
TRBV7-8	-	-	TRBJ2-2	CASSLGTANTGELFF	TGTGCCAGCAGCTTAGGGACAGCGAACACCGGGGAGCTGTTTTTT
TRBV11-1	-	-	TRBJ1-6	CASSLVRGYNSPLHF	TGTGCCAGCAGCTTAGTGAGGGGGTATAATTCACCCCTCCACTTT
TRBV6-6	once	-	TRBJ2-7	CASSSGDYEQYF	TGTGCCAGCAGTTCCGGGGATTACGAGCAGTACTTC
TRBV27	-	-	TRBJ2-3	CASSKYRAIKPTDTQYF	TGTGCCAGCAGTAAGTACAGGGCCATTAAACCCACAGATACGCAGTATTTT